A selection of T cell receptor beta chains follows, all from one sample in a study of identical twins. MiXCR, run by TCRdb on the 5' RACE reads, gives a single entry per CDR3 protein. The sample shows 240,000 or so distinct CDR3 sequences, roughly a tenth of them seen only once. The sequencing input was memory T cells sorted from blood. All receptors come from a middle-aged man in good health. The CDR3 runs from the conserved cysteine through the conserved F or W.

v_call	cdr3_aa
TRBV28	CASSWGNRDSPLHF
TRBV6-2/TRBV6-3	CASNLIPSVNEQFF
TRBV25-1	CASSGDRSATNEKLFF
TRBV29-1	CSALQGSGANVLTF
TRBV10-2	CASSEASAMGTQYF
TRBV2	CASSDRHLREQYF
TRBV5-1	CASSLRGLSYEQYF
TRBV11-2	CASSLVFSSGQSTDTQYF
TRBV30	CAWRYTAGELFF
TRBV11-2	CASSSRRAGVAKNIQYF
TRBV6-6	CASSKDRAYEQYF
TRBV20-1	CSAFQGVRVDGYTF
TRBV20-1	CSAASPLAGRTDTQYF
TRBV5-1	CASSPGLAGDEQYF
TRBV5-1	CASSRDYNEQFF
TRBV30	CAWSPQGDTEAFF
TRBV15	CATSRERREEQFF
TRBV11-2	CASSLDWGTPSQGTQYF
TRBV6-5	CASSLRAGTDTQYF
TRBV13	CASSLGKGGAYEQYF
TRBV5-4	CASNPFDTGELFF
TRBV6-5	CASSSGQGARGNTIYF
TRBV5-1	CASSSGRGGASGEQFF
TRBV11-2	CASSTSWRGDDGANVLTF
TRBV4-3	CASSQDQFPYNEQFF
TRBV10-3	CAISGTSGSLHEQYF
TRBV12-3/TRBV12-4	CASSSHQVAEAFF
TRBV20-1	CSARDEAFHRVTEAFF
TRBV10-3	CAISDLEGGMGEQYF
TRBV6-5	CASSYSGGRAYNEQFF
TRBV6-1	CASRLTPQGDVNEQFF
TRBV29-1	CSVGGGLYGYTF
TRBV4-3	CASSYIAGDEQYF
TRBV15	CATSKHRGLNNEQFF
TRBV6-1	CASSVGGDLTEAFF
TRBV7-6	CASSLTQGRRDEQYF
TRBV5-1	CASSLEGQRSGTDTQYF
TRBV20-1	CSARLTSRNTGELFF
TRBV6-5	CASSYSQRTGSYEQYF
TRBV7-2	CASSPQSGGKDTQYF
TRBV2	CASSHRESETQYF